This TCR beta chain was observed in a study of T cells expressing NK-cell markers. Study-level information: Seven HCMV-seropositive donors and one seronegative donor made up the eight sequenced donors.

Findings and caveats of the study: Expanded NKG2C+ T cell clones were not confirmed as HCMV-specific.

The authors generated TCR beta cDNA through 5'RACE template switching with UMIs. TCRdb reprocessed the 5' RACE reads, keeping one entry per CDR3 protein, no DNA. The listing records 200,000 to 300,000 distinct CDR3 sequences. Details on this clonotype: Its cognate antigen is unknown.

Sequenced sample: blood T cells: a sorted CD56 or NKG2C T cell subset, CD4+ or CD8+ T cells, or bulk PBMC T cells (not recorded which). The clonotype was recovered from a woman aged 18-69 years in good health.

Here the CDR3 reads CASSSTVGGYNEQFF. The gene calls are TRBV11-2 and TRBJ2-1; TCRdb's D call, TRBD1, is unchecked because there is no DNA. From germline, CDR1 is SGHAT and CDR2 FQNNGV. This CDR3 is 15 amino acids long.